Sequencing of this T cell receptor beta chain was carried out in a study of neurological immune-mediated disorders. This clonotype has ten or more counts. MiXCR, run by TCRdb on the 5' RACE reads, gives a single entry per CDR3 protein. Of 50,000 to 60,000 distinct CDR3 sequences detected, approximately 3.6% appear once; the ten largest clones hold approximately 1.8%. This CDR3 is 15 amino acids long. Trimming left V 2 bases short and J 2 bases short, with 12 bases between. The germline V gene has CDR1 SGHRS and CDR2 YFSETQ. Sequencing used CD4+ T cells from blood. The TCR was taken from a woman aged 40 to 55 with multiple sclerosis. This chain links TRBV5-1 with TRBJ2-3, with a weak D call TRBD2 (7 bases). The DNA of the CDR3 is TGCGCCAGCAGCTTAGGAGGGGGGGACACAGATACGCAGTATTTT. Amino acids: CASSLGGGDTDTQYF.